This entry lists 26 T cell receptor beta chains sequenced from one sample in a study of T cell changes during pregnancy in multiple sclerosis. TCRdb's copy holds only in-frame clones and misses some; the assay was immunoSEQ multiplex PCR. The sample shows 100,000 or so clones, 85% to 95% of them seen only once. This specimen consisted of peripheral blood, obtained in the first trimester of pregnancy. The origin of the receptors is a female donor with multiple sclerosis, enrolled in a pregnancy study.

V and J are TRBV20-1 and TRBJ1-6; no definite D call. CDR3 length: 11 amino acids. CDR1 DFQATT and CDR2 SNEGSKA come from the germline V gene (reference sequence). V lost 3 bases and J 12 bases, leaving 9 bases between the germline ends. The CDR3 sequence is CSARLGIPLHF. The CDR3 DNA sequence: TGCAGTGCTAGGCTCGGGATACCCCTCCACTTT.

The genes are TRBV11-2 and TRBJ1-1, with 9 bases lining up with TRBD1. This CDR3 comprises 17 residues. Germline V gene lookup returns CDR1 SGHAT and CDR2 FQNNGV. V trimming: 5 bases; J trimming: 7 bases; junction bases outside the gene matches: 17. CDR3 coding DNA: TGTGCCAGCAGCCCCCAAGGGGGAGACAGGGGGTCGGGTGAAGCTTTCTTT. Its protein product is CASSPQGGDRGSGEAFF. The variable domain in full, with the rest retrieved from reference TRBV11-2 and TRBJ1-1, is EAGVAQSPRYKIIEKRQSVAFWCNPISGHATLYWYQQILGQGPKLLIQFQNNGVVDDSQLPKDRFSAERLKGVDSTLKIQPAKLEDSAVYLCASSPQGGDRGSGEAFFGQGTRLTVV.

The chain combines TRBV5-1 with TRBJ1-5; 7 bases match TRBD1. This CDR3 spans 15 amino acids. V lost 0 bases, J lost 5 bases, and 5 bases stayed unmatched. Germline V gives CDR1 SGHRS, CDR2 YFSETQ. The CDR3 here is CASSLGQGDYQPQHF. In DNA form, the CDR3 reads TGCGCCAGCAGCTTGGGGCAGGGGGATTATCAGCCCCAGCATTTT.

The rearrangement uses TRBV6-1 and TRBJ1-5; D remains unclear. The CDR3 is 14 residues long. V lost 4 bases and J lost 2, with 9 bases in between. CDR1 and CDR2 (germline): MNHNS, SASEGT. The CDR3 protein is CASSAPRGNQPQHF. The CDR3 DNA follows: TGTGCCAGCAGTGCCCCTCGGGGCAATCAGCCCCAGCATTTT.

CDR3 DNA sequence: TGTGCCAGCAGCTTGGATTTTAGCGGGGGGTTTAGCACAGATACGCAGTATTTT. This codes for CASSLDFSGGFSTDTQYF. The rearrangement joins TRBV5-4 to TRBJ2-3; 10 bases map to TRBD2. The germline gives CDR1 SGHNT, CDR2 YYREEE (reference sequence). The CDR3 runs 18 residues. The V and J ends lost 0 bases and 0 bases, in that order; junction bases with no gene match: 7.

The chain has TRBV7-9 and TRBJ2-1; D perhaps matches TRBD2 (6 bases). Germline V lookup: CDR1 SEHNR, CDR2 FQNEAQ (reference sequence). Trimming took off 5 bases at V and 9 bases at J, with 11 bases between the two ends. The CDR3 is 12 amino acids. The DNA of the CDR3 is TGTGCCAGCAGCCCCTACGGGGGTGAGCAGTTCTTC. Protein product: CASSPYGGEQFF.

This clone was seen a single time. This chain links TRBV9 with TRBJ1-1, with D maybe TRBD1 (5 bases). This CDR3 is built from 14 residues. Germline-derived CDR1 and CDR2 are SGDLS and YYNGEE. Trimming took off 0 bases at V and 5 bases at J, with 11 bases between the two ends. CDR3 loop: CASSVGGGWTEAFF. The CDR3 DNA reads TGTGCCAGCAGCGTAGGGGGGGGTTGGACTGAAGCTTTCTTT.

J is TRBJ2-2 and V is TRBV11-2, with unresolved D. This CDR3 comprises 15 residues. CDR1 and CDR2 from the germline V gene are SGHAT and FQNNGV. The germline V and J ends were trimmed by 1 base and 2 bases, with 8 bases remaining between them. The CDR3 nucleotides are TGTGCCAGCAGCTTAGTATCGGTAAACACCGGGGAGCTGTTTTTT. Translating it yields CASSLVSVNTGELFF.

The chain recombines TRBV10-2 with TRBJ2-5; D is unresolved. The DNA matches TRBJ2-7 better at its end, which makes the J call doubtful. CDR3 length equals 11 residues. Germline CDR1 reads WSHSY; CDR2 reads SAAADI. CDR3 region: CASSGSYEQYF. As DNA, the CDR3 is TGCGCCAGCAGTGGGTCCTACGAGCAGTACTTC.

The V and J genes are TRBV4-2 and TRBJ2-7; TRBD1 agrees at 9 bases. The germline V gene encodes CDR1 LGHNA and CDR2 YNFKEQ. There are 14 residues in the CDR3. V lost 3 bases and J lost 9; bases outside the gene matches: 9. CDR3 sequence (DNA): TGTGCCAGCAGCCAGCCCGACAGGGGGTGGAGGCAGTACTTC. This gives the protein CASSQPDRGWRQYF.

The J gene is TRBJ2-4, the V gene TRBV4-1; D may be TRBD1 (6 bases). Germline CDR1 reads MGHRA; CDR2 reads YSYEKL. The CDR3 has 17 residues. Deletions cut 2 bases from V and 0 bases from J, with 14 bases between. The CDR3 spells CASSQLQGGLAKNIQYF. CDR3 DNA: TGCGCCAGCAGCCAACTACAAGGGGGTCTAGCCAAAAACATTCAGTACTTC.

This clone has a single count. The CDR3 DNA is TGTGCCAGCACCTCGAGGGGGACAGGGACGGGGAACACTGAAGCTTTCTTT. This translates into CASTSRGTGTGNTEAFF. J is TRBJ1-1 and V is TRBV6-4; TRBD1 matches at 9 bases. The CDR3 length is 17 residues. The germline V gene encodes CDR1 MRHNA and CDR2 SNTAGT. The ends lost 7 bases at V and 1 base at J; junction bases unmatched: 13.

This clone was observed a few times. The V gene is TRBV4-2, the J gene TRBJ1-2; the D is unclear. Trimming took off 4 bases at V and 0 bases at J, with 15 bases between the two ends. CDR1 and CDR2 from the germline V gene are LGHNA and YNFKEQ. The CDR3 contains 16 residues. The CDR3 is CASSPSGLASNYGYTF. CDR3 sequence (DNA): TGTGCCAGCAGCCCCTCCGGACTAGCCTCTAACTATGGCTACACCTTC.

This clone was observed once. This rearrangement joins TRBV4-1 to TRBJ1-2, with TRBD1 matching 12 bases. The germline gives CDR1 MGHRA, CDR2 YSYEKL. CDR3 size: 16 residues. With 3 bases clipped from V and 8 bases from J, the junction kept 10 bases outside the gene matches. The CDR3: CASSQPGQGARKGYTF. CDR3 in DNA: TGCGCCAGCAGCCAGCCGGGACAGGGGGCGCGTAAGGGCTACACCTTC.

This clone was recorded a few times. The rearrangement uses TRBV2 and TRBJ1-1; no clear D gene. The CDR3 is 14 residues long. The V gene lost 1 base and the J gene lost 0 bases, with 6 bases spanning the gap. In germline, CDR1 is SNHLY, CDR2 FYNNEI. The CDR3 reads CASSEGPMNTEAFF. CDR3 nucleotides: TGTGCCAGCAGTGAAGGGCCCATGAACACTGAAGCTTTCTTT. The full variable domain, with the rest looked up from reference TRBV2 and TRBJ1-1, is EPEVTQTPSHQVTQMGQEVILRCVPISNHLYFYWYRQILGQKVEFLVSFYNNEISEKSEIFDDQFSVERPDGSNFTLKIRSTKLEDSAMYFCASSEGPMNTEAFFGQGTRLTVV.

The CDR3 protein is CASSPTGIQPQHF. The DNA of the CDR3 is TGTGCCAGCTCACCAACAGGTATACAGCCCCAGCATTTT. V usage is TRBV18 and J usage is TRBJ1-5; perhaps TRBD1 as D (5 bases). Trimming took off 2 bases at V and 7 bases at J, with 9 bases between the two ends. CDR1 is KGHSH and CDR2 is LQKENI in the germline V gene. The CDR3 runs 13 residues.

The chain couples TRBV5-1 to TRBJ1-5; TRBD1 is a possible D gene (5 bases). Germline-derived CDR1 and CDR2 are SGHRS and YFSETQ. Trimming pared 0 bases from V and 5 bases from J, leaving 15 bases between. This CDR3 comprises 16 residues. CDR3 coding DNA: TGCGCCAGCAGCTTGGTTCCGGCAACAGGAGATCAGCCCCAGCATTTT. Translated: CASSLVPATGDQPQHF. The whole variable domain, filled in from reference TRBV5-1 and TRBJ1-5, reads KAGVTQTPRYLIKTRGQQVTLSCSPISGHRSVSWYQQTPGQGLQFLFEYFSETQRNKGNFPGRFSGRQFSNSRSEMNVSTLELGDSALYLCASSLVPATGDQPQHFGDGTRLSIL.

The chain couples TRBV7-9 to TRBJ1-2; 12 bases fit TRBD1. V trimming: 5 bases; J trimming: 4 bases; junction bases outside the gene matches: 17. The CDR3 is made up of 19 amino acids. Germline assignment: CDR1 SEHNR and CDR2 FQNEAQ (reference sequence). CDR3 nucleotide sequence: TGTGCCAGCAGCCCGAATATTCCGGGACAGGGGGCCCTACTCTATGGCTACACCTTC. Its translation: CASSPNIPGQGALLYGYTF.

The CDR3 DNA follows: TGTGCCAGCAGGTCTCAGCGGGGCACAGATACGCAGTATTTT. This encodes CASRSQRGTDTQYF. The chain joins TRBV6-6 to TRBJ2-3, with D tentatively TRBD2 (6 bases). CDR1 and CDR2 (germline): MNHNY, SVGAGI (reference sequence). Trimming removed 6 bases from V and 1 base from J, with 11 bases in between. This CDR3 is 14 amino acids long.

This clone turned up a few times. The V gene is TRBV6-6, the J gene TRBJ1-5, with D possibly being TRBD1 (6 bases). This CDR3 spans 13 amino acids. Trimming left V 7 bases short and J 3 bases short, with 10 bases between. Germline V gene data show CDR1 as MNHNY and CDR2 as SVGAGI (reference sequence). The CDR3 loop reads CASIGGVNQPQHF. CDR3 DNA: TGTGCCAGCATAGGGGGAGTCAATCAGCCCCAGCATTTT.

This clone was seen many times. V usage is TRBV7-3 and J usage is TRBJ1-1, with D uncertain. The germline CDR1 and CDR2 sequences are SGHTA and FQGTGA. This CDR3 is 15 amino acids long. V was trimmed by 0 bases and J by 4 bases, leaving 12 bases between them. CDR3 region: CASSLTLIGSTEAFF. The DNA for the CDR3 is TGTGCCAGCAGCTTAACGTTGATAGGGAGCACTGAAGCTTTCTTT.

The V gene is TRBV4-1, the J gene TRBJ2-1; D may be TRBD1 (6 bases). Germline loops: CDR1 MGHRA, CDR2 YSYEKL. Trimming cost V 2 bases and J 7 bases, with 12 bases left between them. The CDR3 consists of 14 residues. CDR3 region: CASSQPHRENEQFF. The CDR3 nucleotides read TGCGCCAGCAGCCAACCTCACAGGGAAAATGAGCAGTTCTTC.

The chain recombines TRBV19 with TRBJ1-4; 8 bases map to TRBD1. J lost 7 bases, V lost 5 bases, and 9 bases had no gene match. This CDR3 has 15 amino acids. In germline, CDR1 is LNHDA, CDR2 SQIVND (reference sequence). The CDR3 sequence: CASSALQGAGEKLFF. CDR3 nucleotide sequence: TGTGCCAGTAGTGCTCTCCAGGGGGCCGGTGAAAAACTGTTTTTT.

This clone occurred once. The V call is TRBV6-1, the J call TRBJ1-1; maybe TRBD1 (6 bases). The CDR3 sequence is 16 residues long. From germline, CDR1 is MNHNS and CDR2 SASEGT. Trimming removed 4 bases at V and 5 bases at J, with 20 bases between. The CDR3 loop reads CASSAHSGTPNTEAFF. CDR3 sequence (DNA): TGTGCCAGCAGTGCACACTCCGGGACACCCAATACTGAAGCTTTCTTT.

To note about this clone: A junction boundary mismatches the germline segment, possibly from a read error. The chain is built from TRBV7-7 and TRBJ2-5; perhaps TRBD2 as D (7 bases). The CDR3 is 16 residues long. CDR1 is SSHAT and CDR2 is FNYEAQ in the germline V gene (reference sequence). CDR3 amino acids: CASSLGGEGEQETQYF. The CDR3 DNA reads TGTGCTAGCAGCTTAGGGGGGGAGGGAGAACAAGAGACCCAGTACTTC.

The V gene is TRBV7-9, the J gene TRBJ2-7; unclear D gene. CDR1 is SEHNR, CDR2 FQNEAQ, per germline (reference sequence). Trimming cost V 5 bases and J 7 bases, with 18 bases left between them. There are 14 residues in the CDR3. In nucleotides, the CDR3 is TGTGCCAGCAGCCCCCCACGGTCCATCTGGGAGCAGTACTTC. Translation: CASSPPRSIWEQYF.